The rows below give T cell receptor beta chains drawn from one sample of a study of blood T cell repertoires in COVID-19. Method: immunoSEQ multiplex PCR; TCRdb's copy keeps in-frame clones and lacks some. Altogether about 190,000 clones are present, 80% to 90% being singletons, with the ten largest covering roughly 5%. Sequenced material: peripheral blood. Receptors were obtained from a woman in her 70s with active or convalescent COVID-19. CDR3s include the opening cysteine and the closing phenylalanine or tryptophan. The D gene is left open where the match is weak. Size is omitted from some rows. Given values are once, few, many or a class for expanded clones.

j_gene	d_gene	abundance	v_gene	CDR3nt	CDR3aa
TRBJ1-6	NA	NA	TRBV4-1	TGCGCCAGCAGCCATGGACTGGCAAACTCCTATAATTCACCCCTCCACTTT	CASSHGLANSYNSPLHF
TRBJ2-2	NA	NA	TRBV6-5	TGTGCCAGCAGTTACTCTCCGCTAGCCGGGGAGCTGTTTTTT	CASSYSPLAGELFF
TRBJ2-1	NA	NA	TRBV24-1	TGTGCCACCTCACATAGCGGTAGCTCCTACAATGAGCAGTTCTTC	CATSHSGSSYNEQFF
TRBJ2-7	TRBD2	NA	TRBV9	TGTGCCAGCAGCATGGGACTAGCGGGAACATACGAGCAGTACTTC	CASSMGLAGTYEQYF
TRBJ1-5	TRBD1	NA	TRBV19	TGTGCCAGTAGGCCCACAGGGGGCGGGCAGCCCCAGCATTTT	CASRPTGGGQPQHF
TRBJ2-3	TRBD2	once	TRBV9	TGTGCCAGCAGCTCAATAGCGGGAGAAAGAGGAGATACGCAGTATTTT	CASSSIAGERGDTQYF
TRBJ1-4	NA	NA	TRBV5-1	TGCGCCAGCAGCTCCGTCCTTACAGGAGATGCAACTAATGAAAAACTGTTTTTT	CASSSVLTGDATNEKLFF
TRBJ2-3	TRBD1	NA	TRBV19	TGTGCCAGTAGTCTCAGGGGGGATACGCAGTATTTT	CASSLRGDTQYF
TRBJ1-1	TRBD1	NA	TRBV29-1	TGCAGCGTTGACGGGACAGAGAACACTGAAGCTTTCTTT	CSVDGTENTEAFF
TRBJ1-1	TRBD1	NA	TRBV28	TGTGCCAGCAGTGACCGGACAGGAGTGTACACTGAAGCTTTCTTT	CASSDRTGVYTEAFF
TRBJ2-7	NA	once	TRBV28	TGTGCCAGCAGTTTGTCGTTTTCCTACGAGCAGTACTTC	CASSLSFSYEQYF
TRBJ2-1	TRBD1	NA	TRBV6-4	TGTGCCAGCAGAAAGGGACAGGGTTTCGATGAGCAGTTCTTC	CASRKGQGFDEQFF
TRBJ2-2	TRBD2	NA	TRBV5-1	TGCGCCAGCAGCTGGGGGGCTAGCGGGAGCACCGGGGAGCTGTTTTTT	CASSWGASGSTGELFF
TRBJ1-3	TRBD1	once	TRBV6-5	TGTGCCAGCAGAGCTCAGACAGGGGTCGGAAACACCATATATTTT	CASRAQTGVGNTIYF
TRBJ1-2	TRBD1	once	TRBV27	TGTGCCAGCAGTTCCTACACAGGGGGCCTGGATGGCTACACCTTC	CASSSYTGGLDGYTF
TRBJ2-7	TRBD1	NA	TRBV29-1	TGCAGCGTCGGACAGGGCTACGCCTACGAGCAGTACTTC	CSVGQGYAYEQYF
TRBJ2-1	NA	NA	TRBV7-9	TGTGCCAGCAGACAACAGGGTCATATGTACAATGAGCAGTTCTTC	CASRQQGHMYNEQFF
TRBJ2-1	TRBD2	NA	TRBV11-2	TGTGCCAGCAGTCGACGGACTAGCTCCTACAATGAGCAGTTCTTC	CASSRRTSSYNEQFF
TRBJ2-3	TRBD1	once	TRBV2	TGTGCCAGCAACGGACAGGGGTATGACACAGATACGCAGTATTTT	CASNGQGYDTDTQYF
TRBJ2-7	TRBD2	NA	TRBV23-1	TGCGCCAGCAGTCAATGCCTGGGGACTAGCGGGGAGGACGACCCCTACGAGCAGTACTTC	CASSQCLGTSGEDDPYEQYF
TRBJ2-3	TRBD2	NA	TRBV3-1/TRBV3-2	TGTGCCAGCAGCCACGCGGGACTAGCGGGCACAGATACGCAGTATTTT	CASSHAGLAGTDTQYF
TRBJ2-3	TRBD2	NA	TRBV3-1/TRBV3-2	TGTGCCAGCAGCCAAGGGGCGGGAGGGATCTCAGATACGCAGTATTTT	CASSQGAGGISDTQYF
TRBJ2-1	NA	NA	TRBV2	TGTGCCAGCAGTGAATGGGGGCTAGCTGGTGAGCAGTTCTTC	CASSEWGLAGEQFF
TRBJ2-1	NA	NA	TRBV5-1	TGCGCCAGCAGTTCGGGGGACAGTAGGCATGAGCAGTTCTTC	CASSSGDSRHEQFF
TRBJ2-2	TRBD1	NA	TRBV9	TGTGCCAGCAGCGCCCGGGACAGAAGGATCGGGGAGCTGTTTTTT	CASSARDRRIGELFF
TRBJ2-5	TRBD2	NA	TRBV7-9	TGTGCCAGCAGTTCGGGACTAGCAGGAATATCACAAGAGACCCAGTACTTC	CASSSGLAGISQETQYF
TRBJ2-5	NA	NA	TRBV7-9	TGTGCCAGCAGCCCTTGGCAATTCCTCCAGTTCCAAGAGACCCAGTACTTC	CASSPWQFLQFQETQYF
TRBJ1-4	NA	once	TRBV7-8	TGTGCCAGCAGGGGCCGGACTACAACTAATGAAAAACTGTTTTTT	CASRGRTTTNEKLFF
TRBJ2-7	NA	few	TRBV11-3	TGTGCCAGCAGCTTACGCCTAGCAACAGACGAGCAGTACTTC	CASSLRLATDEQYF
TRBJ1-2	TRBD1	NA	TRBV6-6	TGTGCCAGCAGTTCGACGGACAGGGGAGGGGACTATGGCTACACCTTC	CASSSTDRGGDYGYTF
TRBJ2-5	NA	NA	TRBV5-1	TGCGCCAGCAGCTTGGGCCGGGGTAGCAGGAGGGCGGAGACCCAGTACTTC	CASSLGRGSRRAETQYF
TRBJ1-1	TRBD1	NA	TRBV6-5	TGTGCCAGCAGTTACTCGTCACAGGGGGAAGCTTTCTTT	CASSYSSQGEAFF
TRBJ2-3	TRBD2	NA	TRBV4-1	TGCGCCAGCAGCCAAGATGCGAGACTAGCGGGGGGGAGTAGCACAGATACGCAGTATTTT	CASSQDARLAGGSSTDTQYF
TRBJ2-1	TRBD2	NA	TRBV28	TGTGCCAGCAGCGAGGGACTAGCGGGACGCAATGAGCAGTTCTTC	CASSEGLAGRNEQFF
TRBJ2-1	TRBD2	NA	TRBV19	TGTGCCAGTAATAGGGGGTTAGCGGGAGCCGTGAGCTCCTACAATGAGCAGTTCTTC	CASNRGLAGAVSSYNEQFF
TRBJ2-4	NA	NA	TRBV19	TGTGCCAGTAGGGACCCCCTGAAGGCAGGGAGGCAAAACATTCAGTACTTC	CASRDPLKAGRQNIQYF
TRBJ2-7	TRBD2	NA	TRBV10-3	TGTGCCATCAGGAGCCCGACTAGCGGTAGGTACGAGCAGTACTTC	CAIRSPTSGRYEQYF
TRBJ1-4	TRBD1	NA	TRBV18	TGTGCCAGCTCCCTAGGACAGGGTAATGAAAAACTGTTTTTT	CASSLGQGNEKLFF
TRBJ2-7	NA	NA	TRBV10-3	TGTGCCACGACTCGACAGGAGACATCCTACGAGCAGTACTTC	CATTRQETSYEQYF
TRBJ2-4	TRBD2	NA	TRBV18	TGTGCCAGCTCACCATTGGAGGGAGGGAAAAACATTCAGTACTTC	CASSPLEGGKNIQYF
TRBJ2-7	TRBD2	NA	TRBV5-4	TGTGCCAGCAGCTTGGCCGGGACTAGGTTCTACGAGCAGTACTTC	CASSLAGTRFYEQYF
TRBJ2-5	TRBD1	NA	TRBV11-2	TGTGCCAGCAGCTTAGGGACAGGGTATAGGGAGTACCAAGAGACCCAGTACTTC	CASSLGTGYREYQETQYF
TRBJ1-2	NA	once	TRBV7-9	TGTGCCAGCTTCCAGGGTGATAACTATGGCTACACCTTC	CASFQGDNYGYTF
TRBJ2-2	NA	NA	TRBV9	TGTGCCAGCAGCGTAGCCCCCACTGACACCGGGGAGCTGTTTTTT	CASSVAPTDTGELFF
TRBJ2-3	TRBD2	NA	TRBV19	TGTGCCAGTAGTATCGTAGCGGGATTCACAGATACGCAGTATTTT	CASSIVAGFTDTQYF
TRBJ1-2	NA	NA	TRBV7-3	TGTGCCAGCAGCTCGCCGGGGCAGGGAGGCGGCTACACCTTC	CASSSPGQGGGYTF
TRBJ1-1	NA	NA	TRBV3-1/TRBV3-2	TGTGCCAGCAGCCAAAAGGGGGTGGCCACTGAAGCTTTCTTT	CASSQKGVATEAFF
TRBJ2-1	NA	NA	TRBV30	TGTGCCTGGAAGGGGGATTGGGATGAGCAGTTCTTC	CAWKGDWDEQFF
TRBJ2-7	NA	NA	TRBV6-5	TGTGCCAGCAGTTCCTCAGGGATGATGGGGCCCTACGAGCAGTACTTC	CASSSSGMMGPYEQYF
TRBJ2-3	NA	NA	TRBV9	TGTGCCAGCAGCGTCGAAGCGCTCTCCTTAGGTACGCAGTATTTT	CASSVEALSLGTQYF
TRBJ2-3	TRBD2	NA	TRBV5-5	TGTGCCAGCAGACCCCGAGGACTAGGTTTAGATACGCAGTATTTT	CASRPRGLGLDTQYF
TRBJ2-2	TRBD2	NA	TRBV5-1	TGCGCCAGCAGCCCGGGAGGGGCTCCCGGGGAGCTGTTTTTT	CASSPGGAPGELFF
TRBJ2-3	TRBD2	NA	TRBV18	TGTGCCAGCTCCCTAGCGGGGGCGGATACGCAGTATTTT	CASSLAGADTQYF
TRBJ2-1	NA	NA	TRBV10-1	TGCGCCAGCTCCATATCGGGATCCTACAATGAGCAGTTCTTC	CASSISGSYNEQFF
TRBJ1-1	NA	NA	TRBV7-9	TGTGCCAGCAGCCCAGGCGGGGGTTCCTGGGCTTTCTTT	CASSPGGGSWAFF